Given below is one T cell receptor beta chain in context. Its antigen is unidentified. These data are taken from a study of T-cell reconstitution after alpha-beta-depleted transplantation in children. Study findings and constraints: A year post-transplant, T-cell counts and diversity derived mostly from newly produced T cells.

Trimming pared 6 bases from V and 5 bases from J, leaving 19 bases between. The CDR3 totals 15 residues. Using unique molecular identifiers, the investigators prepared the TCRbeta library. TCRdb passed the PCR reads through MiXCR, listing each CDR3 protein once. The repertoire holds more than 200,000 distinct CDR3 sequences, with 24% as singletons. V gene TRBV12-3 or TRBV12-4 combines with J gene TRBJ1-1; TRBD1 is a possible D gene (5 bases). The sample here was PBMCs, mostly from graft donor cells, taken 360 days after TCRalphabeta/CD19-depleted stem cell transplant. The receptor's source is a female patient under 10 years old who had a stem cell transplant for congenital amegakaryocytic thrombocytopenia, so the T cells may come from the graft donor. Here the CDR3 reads CASSLGLSGGTEAFF. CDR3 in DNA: TGTGCCAGCAGCTTGGGACTCTCTGGGGGGACTGAAGCTTTCTTT.